This T cell receptor beta chain was documented in a study of blood T cell repertoires in COVID-19. About the study: COVID-19 samples collected from the United States, Italy and Spain covered acute and convalescent phases.

In terms of age and location, participants ranged from about 18 to 89 years and lived in about two dozen US areas. In assigning cohorts, the study relied on participant-reported clinical history. Assay: immunoSEQ multiplex PCR; the TCRdb copy retains only in-frame clones and omits some. Among 330,000 or so clones, about 92% were seen once, and the ten largest hold about 18%. V gave up 1 base and J gave up 9 bases; unmatched junction bases: 6. CDR3 length: 15 residues. The germline V gene has CDR1 SGHTA and CDR2 FQGNSA. This rearrangement joins TRBV7-2 to TRBJ1-6; 7 bases are shared with TRBD1. The receptor was derived from a woman under 40 who had recovered from COVID-19. Sequencing was performed on PBMCs or T cells enriched from blood (not recorded which). The CDR3 sequence: CASSLETGLPSPLHF. The CDR3 DNA is TGTGCCAGCAGCTTAGAGACAGGGCTTCCTTCACCCCTCCACTTT.